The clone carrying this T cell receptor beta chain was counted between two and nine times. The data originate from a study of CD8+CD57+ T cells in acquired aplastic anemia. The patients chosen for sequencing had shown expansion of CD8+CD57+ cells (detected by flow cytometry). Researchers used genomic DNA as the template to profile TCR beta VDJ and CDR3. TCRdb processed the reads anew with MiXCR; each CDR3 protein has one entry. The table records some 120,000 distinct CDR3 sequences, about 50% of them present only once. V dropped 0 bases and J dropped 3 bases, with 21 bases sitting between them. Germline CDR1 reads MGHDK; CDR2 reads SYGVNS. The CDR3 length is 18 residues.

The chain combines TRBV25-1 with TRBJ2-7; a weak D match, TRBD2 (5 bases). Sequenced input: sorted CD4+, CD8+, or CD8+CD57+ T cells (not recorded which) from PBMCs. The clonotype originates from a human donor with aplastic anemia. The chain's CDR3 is CASSEYGLNPGSIYEQYF. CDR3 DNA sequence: TGTGCCAGCAGTGAATATGGCCTCAATCCGGGGTCGATCTACGAGCAGTACTTC.